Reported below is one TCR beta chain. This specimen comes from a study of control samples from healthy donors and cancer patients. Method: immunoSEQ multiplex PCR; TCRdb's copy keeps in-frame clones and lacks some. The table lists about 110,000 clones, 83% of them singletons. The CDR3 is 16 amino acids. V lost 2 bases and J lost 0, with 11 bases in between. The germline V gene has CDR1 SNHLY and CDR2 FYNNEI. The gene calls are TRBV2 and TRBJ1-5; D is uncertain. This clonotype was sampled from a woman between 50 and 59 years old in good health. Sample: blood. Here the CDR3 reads CASSERSPYSNQPQHF. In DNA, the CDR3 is TGTGCCAGCAGTGAACGTTCCCCTTATAGCAATCAGCCCCAGCATTTT.